This TCR beta chain was recorded in a study of T cells expressing NK-cell markers. Study overall: Among eight sequenced donors, seven carried HCMV seropositivity while one was seronegative. Study conclusions and caveats: Dominant NKG2C+ clonotypes accounted for about 1.0-8% of CD8+ T cells in about 6 donors. Nothing established the HCMV specificity of expanded NKG2C+ T cell clones.

TCRdb re-called the 5' RACE reads and shows each CDR3 protein once, DNA omitted. Its table records some 460,000 distinct CDR3 sequences. On this clonotype itself: Its antigen is as yet unknown.

The origin of this receptor is a woman in her forties or fifties in good health. The specimen was blood T cells: a sorted CD56 or NKG2C T cell subset, CD4+ or CD8+ T cells, or bulk PBMC T cells (not recorded which).

The CDR3 loop reads CASSEWGYGLFF. V gene TRBV25-1 combines with J gene TRBJ2-2; the D call of TRBD1 rests on TCRdb alone, since no DNA is present to check it. The V gene's germline CDR1 is MGHDK and CDR2 SYGVNS. The CDR3 contains 12 residues. The full variable domain, with the rest looked up from reference TRBV25-1 and TRBJ2-2, is EADIYQTPRYLVIGTGKKITLECSQTMGHDKMYWYQQDPGMELHLIHYSYGVNSTEKGDLSSESTVSRIRTEHFPLTLESARPSHTSQYLCASSEWGYGLFFGEGSRLTVL.